The T cell receptor (beta chain) under discussion was sequenced for a study of cytomegalovirus exposure and HLA in healthy donors. Study-level points and caveats: Many donors shared some public TCRs, even though most TCR sequences were rare.

V lost 4 bases to trimming and J lost 3 bases; unmatched junction nucleotides: 4. The CDR3 totals 17 residues. Germline V gives CDR1 ENHRY, CDR2 SYGVKD. With respect to this clone: Its antigen is unknown.

PCR was performed using 60 Vbeta and 13 Jbeta primers. The repertoire was sequenced with immunoSEQ multiplex PCR; TCRdb's copy has only in-frame clones and lacks some. This sample yields 100,000 to 150,000 clones, of which 75% to 85% are seen a single time; 1.1% to 1.5% belongs to the top ten. The sequenced sample consisted of PBMCs. The rearrangement uses TRBV10-3 and TRBJ2-1, with 15 bases identical to TRBD2. The source is a woman between 40 and 50 years old in good health and CMV-seronegative. DNA of the CDR3: TGTGCCATCAGTGTTTTGGGACTAGCGGGGGGCTACAATGAGCAGTTCTTC. It translates to CAISVLGLAGGYNEQFF.